This T cell receptor beta chain was recovered during a study of T-cell reconstitution after alpha-beta-depleted transplantation in children. A TCRbeta library incorporating unique molecular identifiers was prepared. TCRdb fed the PCR reads into MiXCR, producing one record per CDR3 protein. In the table there are about 610,000 distinct CDR3 sequences, over 9.5% of which are singletons. This clonotype has only a few counts. The V gene's germline CDR1 is SEHNR and CDR2 FQNEAQ (reference sequence). The CDR3 runs to 17 residues. The junction had 9 bases not matched to a gene; V was cut back by 4 bases and J by 0 bases.

The starting material was PBMCs from the stem cell graft donor, obtained from the stem cell graft. The chain uses TRBV7-9 and TRBJ2-3; TRBD2 aligns across 8 bases. The sequence derives from a human donor who donated a stem cell graft to a child with acute myeloid leukemia. For the CDR3, the DNA is TGTGCCAGCAGCTCGAGAAGCGGGAGCGGGAGCACAGATACGCAGTATTTT. Protein sequence: CASSSRSGSGSTDTQYF. Using reference TRBV7-9 and TRBJ2-3 for the parts outside the CDR3, the full variable domain is DTGVSQNPRHKITKRGQNVTFRCDPISEHNRLYWYRQTLGQGPEFLTYFQNEAQLEKSRLLSDRFSAERPKGSFSTLEIQRTEQGDSAMYLCASSSRSGSGSTDTQYFGPGTRLTVL.